The present TCR beta chain was sequenced within a study of T cells in women clearing cervical HPV infection. Assay: immunoSEQ multiplex PCR; the TCRdb copy retains only in-frame clones and omits some. The sample has about 34,000 clones; the top ten hold 2.5% to 3.5%. Notes on this clone: The read is 3 residues too short to cover the CDR3 end, so that end is filled in from the germline J gene. Other nucleotide sequences from this sample produce the same CDR3.

The CDR3 extends over 14 amino acids. Losses at the gene ends were 6 bases for V and 5 bases for J; bases not matched to a gene: 8. Per germline, CDR1 SEHNR and CDR2 FQNEAQ (reference sequence). Cervical HPV DNA detected by MY09/MY11 PCR, typed by dot-blot. This TCR came from a woman aged 18 to 75 with a cervical HPV16 infection that either progressed to CIN3+ or cleared (not recorded which). The chain has TRBV7-9 and TRBJ2-5; 8 bases are a match to TRBD2. Sample: blood buffy coat. The CDR3 region is CASSHSGGRETQYF. Partial CDR3 DNA: TGTGCCAGCAGTCATTCGGGGGGGAGGGAGACC.